This entry lists 5 T cell receptor beta chains sequenced from one sample in a study of cytomegalovirus exposure and HLA in healthy donors listed by TCRdb under 2017. Libraries were prepared through the immunoSEQ multiplex PCR assay. As stored in TCRdb, this immuneACCESS dataset retains in-frame rearrangements with V and J assigned. A fraction of the clones does not appear; measured against another copy, unresolved V genes explain less than half of the discrepancy, and the remainder lacks a known reason. Across this sample there are some 350,000 clones, with about 90% seen only once. The ten biggest clones cover approximately 1% of the sample. The sequenced sample was PBMCs. These receptor sequences come from a woman younger than 45 in good health and CMV-seropositive.

This rearrangement joins TRBV29-1 to TRBJ2-2; 10 nucleotides line up with TRBD2. This CDR3 comprises 17 residues. V was clipped by 6 bases and J by 2 bases; unmatched bases: 12. Germline CDR1 SQVTM, CDR2 ANQGSEA. The CDR3 protein is CSVGRIAGGSNTGELFF. CDR3 bases: TGCAGCGTGGGCCGGATAGCGGGGGGCTCAAACACCGGGGAGCTGTTTTTT.

The chain uses TRBV25-1 and TRBJ1-5; 9 bases are shared with TRBD1. Trimming took 6 bases from V and 1 from J; bases not matched to a gene: 1. This CDR3 has 14 residues. Germline assignment: CDR1 MGHDK and CDR2 SYGVNS. The CDR3 spells CASRGTGSNQPQHF. The DNA of the CDR3 is TGTGCCAGCAGAGGGACAGGGAGCAATCAGCCCCAGCATTTT.

This clone has only one observation. V and J are TRBV7-8 and TRBJ2-3; D ambiguous. This CDR3 is built from 14 residues. Germline V CDR1 and CDR2: SGHVS, FQNEAQ. V was clipped by 1 base and J by 4 bases, with 9 bases between them. CDR3 amino acids: CASSLDLDADTQYF. The DNA of the CDR3 is TGTGCCAGCAGCTTAGATCTGGACGCAGATACGCAGTATTTT.

In nucleotides, the CDR3 is TGTGCCAGCAGTCCCGGACAGGGAGTAGCTGGGGCCAACGTCCTGACTTTC. Translated: CASSPGQGVAGANVLTF. The genes are TRBV27 and TRBJ2-6; 8 bases are shared with TRBD1. Losses at the gene ends were 5 bases for V and 2 bases for J; bases not matched to a gene: 8. Germline lookup yields CDR1 MNHEY and CDR2 SMNVEV (reference sequence). This CDR3 spans 17 amino acids.

This sequence joins TRBV28 and TRBJ1-1, with 7 bases aligning to TRBD1. V shed 6 bases, J shed 3 bases, and the junction held 7 bases outside the gene matches. The germline V gene encodes CDR1 MDHEN and CDR2 SYDVKM. The CDR3 spans 14 residues. As DNA, the CDR3 is TGTGCCAGCAGCACAGCGGACAGGTACACTGAAGCTTTCTTT. Amino acid sequence: CASSTADRYTEAFF.